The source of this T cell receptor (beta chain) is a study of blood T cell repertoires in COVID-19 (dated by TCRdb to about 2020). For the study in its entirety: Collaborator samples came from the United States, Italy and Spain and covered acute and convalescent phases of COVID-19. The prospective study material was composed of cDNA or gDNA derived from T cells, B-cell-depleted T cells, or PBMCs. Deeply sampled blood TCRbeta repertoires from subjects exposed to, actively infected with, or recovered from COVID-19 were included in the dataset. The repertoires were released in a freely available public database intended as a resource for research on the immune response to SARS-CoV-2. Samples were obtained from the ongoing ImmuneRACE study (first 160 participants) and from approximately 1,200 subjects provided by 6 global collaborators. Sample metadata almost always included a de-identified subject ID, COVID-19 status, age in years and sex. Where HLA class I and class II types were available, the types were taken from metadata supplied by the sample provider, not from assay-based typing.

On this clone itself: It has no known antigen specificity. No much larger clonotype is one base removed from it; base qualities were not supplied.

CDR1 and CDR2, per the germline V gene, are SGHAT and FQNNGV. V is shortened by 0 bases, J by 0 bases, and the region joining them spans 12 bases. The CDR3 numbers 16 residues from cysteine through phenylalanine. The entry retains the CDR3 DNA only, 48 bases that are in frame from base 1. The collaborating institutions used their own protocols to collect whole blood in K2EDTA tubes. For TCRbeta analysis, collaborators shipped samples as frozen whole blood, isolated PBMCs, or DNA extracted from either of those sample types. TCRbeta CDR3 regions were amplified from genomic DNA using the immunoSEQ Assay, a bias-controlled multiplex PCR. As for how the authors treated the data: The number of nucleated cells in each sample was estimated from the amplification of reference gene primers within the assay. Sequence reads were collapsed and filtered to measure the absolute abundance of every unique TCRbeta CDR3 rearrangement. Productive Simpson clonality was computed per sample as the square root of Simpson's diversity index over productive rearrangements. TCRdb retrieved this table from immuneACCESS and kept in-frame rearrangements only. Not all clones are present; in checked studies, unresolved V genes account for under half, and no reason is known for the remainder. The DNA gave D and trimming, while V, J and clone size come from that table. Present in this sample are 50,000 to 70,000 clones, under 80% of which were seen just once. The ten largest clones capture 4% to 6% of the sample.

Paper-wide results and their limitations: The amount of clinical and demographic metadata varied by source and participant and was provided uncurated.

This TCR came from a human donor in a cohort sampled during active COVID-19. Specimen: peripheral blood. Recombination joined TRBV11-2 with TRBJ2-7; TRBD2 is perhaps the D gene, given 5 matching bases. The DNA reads TGTGCCAGCAGCTTAGATCCCACTAGTTACTCCTACGAGCAGTACTTC. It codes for CASSLDPTSYSYEQYF.